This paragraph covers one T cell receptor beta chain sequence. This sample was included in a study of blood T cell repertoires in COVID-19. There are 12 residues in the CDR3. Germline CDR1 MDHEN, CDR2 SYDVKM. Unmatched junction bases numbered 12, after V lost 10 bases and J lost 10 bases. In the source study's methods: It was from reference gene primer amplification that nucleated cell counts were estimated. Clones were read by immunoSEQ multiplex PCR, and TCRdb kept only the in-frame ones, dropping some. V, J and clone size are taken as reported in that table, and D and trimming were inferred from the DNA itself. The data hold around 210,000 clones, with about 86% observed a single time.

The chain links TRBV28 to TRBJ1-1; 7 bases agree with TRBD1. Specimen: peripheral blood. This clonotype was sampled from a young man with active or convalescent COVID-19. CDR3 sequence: CATRTGAPGAFF. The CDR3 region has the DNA TGTGCCACTCGAACAGGGGCTCCGGGAGCTTTCTTT.